The 2 T cell receptor beta chains below were found in one sample sequenced in a study of cytomegalovirus exposure and HLA in healthy donors. Primers for the PCR totalled 60 Vbeta and 13 Jbeta. Libraries were prepared by immunoSEQ multiplex PCR; TCRdb keeps only in-frame clonotypes and omits some of them. The data hold 55,000 to 65,000 clones, with roughly 90% observed a single time. Sequencing was done on a sample of PBMCs. Every receptor here comes from a man younger than 40 in good health and CMV-seropositive.

This clone was picked up a small number of times. The rearrangement uses TRBV6-1 and TRBJ2-7; 8 positions agree with TRBD2. The V gene end was trimmed by 8 bases and the J gene end by 2 bases; junction bases not matched to a gene: 8. Looked up from germline, CDR1 is MNHNS and CDR2 is SASEGT. The CDR3 sequence is 14 residues long. The CDR3 DNA reads as TGTGCCAGCGTCCCTTTAGCGGGGACCTACGAGCAGTACTTC. It is translated as CASVPLAGTYEQYF.

This rearrangement joins TRBV5-1 to TRBJ2-3; weak D call: TRBD2 (5 bases). Trimming cost V 0 bases and J 0 bases, with 8 bases left between them. The CDR3 extends over 15 amino acids. Looked up from germline, CDR1 is SGHRS and CDR2 is YFSETQ. Written as DNA, the CDR3 is TGCGCCAGCAGCTTGGAAGCGGCTAGCACAGATACGCAGTATTTT. Protein sequence: CASSLEAASTDTQYF.